Listed here are 6 T cell receptor beta chains from one sample, sequenced in a study of blood T cell repertoires in COVID-19 (dated by TCRdb to the early 2020s). Library preparation was by the immunoSEQ multiplex PCR assay. TCRdb provides this immuneACCESS table in a form limited to in-frame rearrangements. Some clones are lacking; in checked studies, under half of them reflect an unresolved V gene, and why the rest are absent is not known. In this sample the table shows fewer than 300,000 clones, about 68% of which occur a single time. The ten largest clones take up about 3.1% of the sample. Sequences were obtained from peripheral blood. The source of these receptors is a woman aged 80 or older with acute or convalescent COVID-19.

The chain uses TRBV10-3 and TRBJ1-2, with a weak D call TRBD1 (5 bases). Trimming pared 6 bases from V and 2 bases from J, leaving 13 bases between. This CDR3 region has 14 residues. CDR1 ENHRY and CDR2 SYGVKD come from the germline V gene. The CDR3 nucleotides read TGTGCCATCAGATACAACACAGGAAACTATGGCTACACCTTC. This encodes CAIRYNTGNYGYTF.

The chain is built from TRBV27 and TRBJ1-1, with 7 bases lining up with TRBD1. Trimming at V came to 5 bases and at J to 5 bases, leaving 5 bases not matched to a gene. The CDR3 spans 13 residues. Germline V gene data show CDR1 as MNHEY and CDR2 as SMNVEV (reference sequence). CDR3 DNA sequence: TGTGCCAGCAGTCTAGACAGGGATACTGAAGCTTTCTTT. Protein: CASSLDRDTEAFF.

The V call is TRBV27, the J call TRBJ2-2; D gene uncertain. CDR1 is MNHEY, CDR2 SMNVEV, per germline (reference sequence). The CDR3 totals 12 residues. The germline V and J ends were trimmed by 6 bases and 2 bases, with 4 bases remaining between them. CDR3 amino acids: CASRRNTGELFF. Written as DNA, the CDR3 is TGTGCCAGCAGGAGAAACACCGGGGAGCTGTTTTTT.

V is TRBV5-1 and J is TRBJ1-6, with D perhaps TRBD1 (6 bases). The V end was cut by 6 bases, the J end by 7 bases, with 14 bases between. CDR1 is SGHRS, CDR2 YFSETQ, per germline. The CDR3 extends over 14 amino acids. As DNA, the CDR3 is TGCGCCAGCACCGATGAGGGGGGGAATTCACCCCTCCACTTT. Its protein product is CASTDEGGNSPLHF.

This chain connects TRBV19 to TRBJ1-5, with D unclear. V gave up 6 bases and J gave up 3 bases, with 6 bases separating them. Per germline, CDR1 LNHDA and CDR2 SQIVND (reference sequence). This CDR3 has 12 amino acids. The CDR3 sequence is CASSPNNQPQHF. CDR3 sequence (DNA): TGTGCCAGTAGCCCCAACAATCAGCCCCAGCATTTT.

This chain connects TRBV7-9 to TRBJ2-1; D is uncertain. V gave up 5 bases and J gave up 0 bases, with 14 bases separating them. The length of the CDR3 is 16 residues. Germline CDR1 reads SEHNR; CDR2 reads FQNEAQ (reference sequence). This CDR3 reads CASSQALPSSYNEQFF. The CDR3 DNA reads as TGTGCCAGCAGCCAGGCCCTTCCAAGCTCCTACAATGAGCAGTTCTTC.